The 23 T cell receptor beta chains listed next were all sequenced from one sample in a study of beta chain features in type 1 diabetes. The whole isolated RNA underwent reverse transcription, so sequencing captured expressed TCRB transcripts. Generated by immunoSEQ multiplex PCR, the TCRdb table keeps only in-frame clones and is missing some. The data contain roughly 170,000 clones, around 13% of them singletons. Sequencing used central memory CD4+ T cells from blood. These receptors all stem from a woman younger than 35 in good health.

The chain couples TRBV19 to TRBJ1-2; possibly TRBD1 for D (5 bases). Germline loops: CDR1 LNHDA, CDR2 SQIVND (reference sequence). Deletions cut 4 bases from V and 2 bases from J, with 11 bases between. CDR3 length: 14 amino acids. The CDR3 here is CASSTLRANYGYTF. For the CDR3, the DNA is TGTGCCAGTAGTACCCTCAGGGCGAACTATGGCTACACCTTC.

A few counts support this clone. The genes are TRBV28 and TRBJ2-1; weak D call: TRBD2 (5 bases). Trimming shortened V by 6 bases and J by 4 bases, and 16 bases separated the two germline ends. Germline V gives CDR1 MDHEN, CDR2 SYDVKM. The CDR3 is 15 amino acids. The DNA of the CDR3 is TGTGCCAGCAGCCTCGTGGGAGCACCATACAATGAGCAGTTCTTC. Amino acids: CASSLVGAPYNEQFF.

The chain employs TRBV29-1 and TRBJ1-1; possible D gene TRBD1, 5 bases. Trimming stripped 3 bases from V and 2 bases from J, with 10 bases between. This CDR3 contains 13 residues. Per germline, CDR1 SQVTM and CDR2 ANQGSEA. In DNA form, the CDR3 reads TGCAGCGTTGAGGCGGGGGTTAACACTGAAGCTTTCTTT. Translation gives CSVEAGVNTEAFF. The full variable domain, with the rest looked up from reference TRBV29-1 and TRBJ1-1, is SAVISQKPSRDICQRGTSLTIQCQVDSQVTMMFWYRQQPGQSLTLIATANQGSEATYESGFVIDKFPISRPNLTFSTLTVSNMSPEDSSIYLCSVEAGVNTEAFFGQGTRLTVV.

The rearrangement uses TRBV9 and TRBJ2-2; 8 bases line up with TRBD1. Germline V gene lookup returns CDR1 SGDLS and CDR2 YYNGEE. J lost 3 bases, V lost 4 bases, and 8 bases had no gene match. The CDR3 loop spans 16 amino acids. The CDR3 DNA is TGTGCCAGCAGCCCCGAGACAGGGGCCTACACCGGGGAGCTGTTTTTT. Protein sequence: CASSPETGAYTGELFF.

V and J are TRBV5-4 and TRBJ2-1; perhaps TRBD2 as D (6 bases). Germline V lookup: CDR1 SGHNT, CDR2 YYREEE (reference sequence). The CDR3 has 15 amino acids. Trimming took 0 bases from V and 4 from J, leaving 11 bases between them. CDR3 amino acids: CASSLALAAYNEQFF. The CDR3 region has the DNA TGTGCCAGCAGCTTGGCATTAGCGGCATACAATGAGCAGTTCTTC.

This clone came up a few times. The CDR3 loop reads CSANRQGGTEAFF. DNA for the CDR3: TGCAGCGCCAACCGACAGGGTGGCACTGAAGCTTTCTTT. This chain connects TRBV29-1 to TRBJ1-1; 7 bases match TRBD1. V was pared by 7 bases and J by 4 bases, with 9 bases of the junction left unmatched. CDR1 and CDR2 from the germline V gene are SQVTM and ANQGSEA. There are 13 residues in the CDR3.

The J gene is TRBJ2-1, the V gene TRBV11-1; the D is unclear. The CDR3 covers 14 residues. Trimming stripped 4 bases from V and 3 bases from J, with 10 bases between. CDR1 and CDR2 from the germline V gene are SGHAT and FQDESV (reference sequence). CDR3 nucleotide sequence: TGTGCCAGCAGCTCTCCTCCAGACTACAATGAGCAGTTCTTC. Amino acids: CASSSPPDYNEQFF.

This chain uses TRBV16 with TRBJ1-4; no definite D call. V was shortened by 0 bases and J by 4 bases, with 6 bases between the two germline ends. The CDR3 is 14 residues long. Looked up from germline, CDR1 is KGHSY and CDR2 is FQNENV. The chain's CDR3 is CASSQSADNEKLFF. CDR3 bases: TGTGCCAGCAGCCAATCGGCGGATAATGAAAAACTGTTTTTT.

V gene TRBV6-5 combines with J gene TRBJ1-2, with D unresolved. V gave up 0 bases and J gave up 4 bases, with 12 bases separating them. The CDR3 contains 15 residues. CDR1 and CDR2 (germline): MNHEY, SVGAGI. The CDR3 reads CASSYSGRLSYGYTF. The CDR3 nucleotides are TGTGCCAGCAGTTACTCGGGCCGCCTTTCCTATGGCTACACCTTC.

This clone was observed a handful of times. The V and J genes are TRBV5-1 and TRBJ1-1; D uncertain. Trimming stripped 0 bases from V and 2 bases from J, with 11 bases between. Germline assignment: CDR1 SGHRS and CDR2 YFSETQ. This CDR3 contains 15 residues. The CDR3: CASSLGVLTNTEAFF. In DNA form, the CDR3 reads TGCGCCAGCAGCTTGGGAGTCTTAACTAACACTGAAGCTTTCTTT.

This clone has a handful of counts. This chain links TRBV7-9 with TRBJ2-3; possible D gene TRBD2, 6 bases. The germline CDR1 and CDR2 sequences are SEHNR and FQNEAQ (reference sequence). Between the trimmed V and J ends, which lost 5 bases and 7 bases, there was a span of 16 bases. This CDR3 is built from 14 residues. The CDR3 nucleotides are TGTGCCAGCAGCCCCCTGATCGGGACTTATACGCAGTATTTT. Residues: CASSPLIGTYTQYF.

The rearrangement joins TRBV7-9 to TRBJ2-2; a weak D match, TRBD1 (7 bases). Germline V lookup: CDR1 SEHNR, CDR2 FQNEAQ (reference sequence). With 6 bases removed from V and 3 bases from J, the gap between germline ends came to 11 bases. The length of the CDR3 is 14 residues. The CDR3 protein is CASSVRGDTGELFF. The CDR3 coding sequence is TGTGCCAGCAGTGTCAGGGGGGACACCGGGGAGCTGTTTTTT.

This rearrangement joins TRBV4-3 to TRBJ1-2; no definite D call. V lost 0 bases and J 3 bases, leaving 11 bases between the germline ends. Germline-derived CDR1 and CDR2 are LGHNA and YSLEER. There are 15 residues in the CDR3. CDR3 sequence: CASSQDSRTDYGYTF. The CDR3 coding sequence is TGCGCCAGCAGCCAAGATAGTAGAACAGACTATGGCTACACCTTC.

This clone was detected only a few times. The V and J genes are TRBV18 and TRBJ1-2; 9 bases fit TRBD1. The CDR3 covers 13 residues. With 8 bases clipped from V and 2 bases from J, the junction kept 3 bases outside the gene matches. In germline, CDR1 is KGHSH, CDR2 LQKENI. CDR3 nucleotides: TGTGCCAGCCGGGACAGGGTGAACTATGGCTACACCTTC. Translated: CASRDRVNYGYTF. Full variable domain (rest looked up from reference TRBV18 and TRBJ1-2): NAGVMQNPRHLVRRRGQEARLRCSPMKGHSHVYWYRQLPEEGLKFMVYLQKENIIDESGMPKERFSAEFPKEGPSILRIQQVVRGDSAAYFCASRDRVNYGYTFGSGTRLTVV.

This clone was counted once. This chain uses TRBV15 with TRBJ1-5, with 8 bases lining up with TRBD1. V lost 0 bases, J lost 6 bases, and 7 bases stayed unmatched. Per germline, CDR1 LNHNV and CDR2 YYDKDF (reference sequence). The CDR3 sequence is 16 residues long. The CDR3 DNA reads TGTGCCACCAGCAGAGATCATCAGGGGGCACCTCAGCCCCAGCATTTT. This gives the protein CATSRDHQGAPQPQHF.

The chain is built from TRBV2 and TRBJ1-1, with 8 bases lining up with TRBD1. J was trimmed by 0 bases and V by 6 bases; bases with no gene match: 3. Germline-derived CDR1 and CDR2 are SNHLY and FYNNEI. This CDR3 has 14 amino acids. CDR3: CASRGQVLNTEAFF. For the CDR3, the DNA is TGTGCCAGCAGGGGACAGGTACTGAACACTGAAGCTTTCTTT.

This clone occurred a few times. The chain uses TRBV19 and TRBJ1-1, with unresolved D. V lost 3 bases and J 4 bases, leaving 9 bases between the germline ends. CDR3 size: 13 residues. Germline lookup yields CDR1 LNHDA and CDR2 SQIVND (reference sequence). This CDR3 is CASSMLRFTEAFF. The CDR3 region has the DNA TGTGCCAGTAGTATGCTACGGTTCACTGAAGCTTTCTTT.

This clone was counted many times. CDR3 protein: CASSQGEGGFTGELFF. In nucleotides, the CDR3 is TGCGCCAGCAGCCAAGGGGAGGGGGGTTTCACCGGGGAGCTGTTTTTT. The chain carries TRBV4-1 and TRBJ2-2, with D possibly being TRBD2 (7 bases). From germline, CDR1 is MGHRA and CDR2 YSYEKL. The CDR3 has 16 amino acids. V lost 1 base to trimming and J lost 4 bases, with 13 bases between them.

Only a few counts were recorded for this clone. The chain combines TRBV10-2 with TRBJ2-7, with 10 bases that match TRBD2. The germline CDR1 and CDR2 sequences are WSHSY and SAAADI. J lost 6 bases, V lost 0 bases, and 8 bases had no gene match. The CDR3 length is 16 residues. The CDR3 DNA reads TGCGCCAGCAGTGAGTCGAGGCCTAGCGGGGGAATCGAGCAGTACTTC. Protein: CASSESRPSGGIEQYF.

Notes on this clone: The sample has other DNA sequences that encode this CDR3 too. This chain uses TRBV15 with TRBJ1-5; 7 bases are shared with TRBD1. Per germline, CDR1 LNHNV and CDR2 YYDKDF (reference sequence). The V and J ends lost 1 base and 6 bases, in that order; junction bases with no gene match: 6. The CDR3 covers 15 residues. CDR3 protein: CATSRGDRDGQPQHF. The CDR3 DNA reads as TGTGCCACCAGCAGAGGAGACAGGGACGGTCAGCCCCAGCATTTT.

The CDR3 sequence is CAWSGQGRTNYGYTF. The CDR3 DNA follows: TGTGCCTGGAGTGGTCAGGGGCGAACTAACTATGGCTACACCTTC. The chain recombines TRBV30 with TRBJ1-2; a weak D match, TRBD1 (6 bases). The CDR3 totals 15 residues. The V gene lost 1 base and the J gene lost 0 bases, with 12 bases spanning the gap. Germline V gives CDR1 GTSNPN, CDR2 SVGIG (reference sequence).

This clone has just a few counts. The chain has TRBV6-5 and TRBJ1-1; D gene ambiguous. In germline, CDR1 is MNHEY, CDR2 SVGAGI. This CDR3 has 13 amino acids. V shed 9 bases and J shed 0 bases, with 11 bases lying between them. The DNA for the CDR3 is TGTGCCAGTACCTGGGCATTGAACACTGAAGCTTTCTTT. This translates into CASTWALNTEAFF.

V and J are TRBV19 and TRBJ2-7, with 11 bases aligning to TRBD1. Germline V gene data show CDR1 as LNHDA and CDR2 as SQIVND (reference sequence). Trimming at V came to 7 bases and at J to 2 bases, leaving 7 bases not matched to a gene. CDR3 length equals 15 residues. This chain's CDR3 is CASMETGQGAYEQYF. Here the CDR3 DNA reads TGTGCCAGTATGGAAACGGGACAGGGGGCCTACGAGCAGTACTTC.